This T cell receptor beta chain was recovered during a study of blood T cell repertoires in COVID-19. Germline loops: CDR1 LNHNV, CDR2 YYDKDF (reference sequence). The CDR3 extends over 15 amino acids. The V and J ends lost 8 bases and 4 bases, in that order; junction bases with no gene match: 8. Generated by immunoSEQ multiplex PCR, the TCRdb table keeps only in-frame clones and is missing some. The sample consists of over 300,000 clones, about 91% of them appearing once. The sequenced material came from PBMCs or T cells enriched from blood (not recorded which). The clonotype originates from a woman in her forties who had recovered from COVID-19. The J gene is TRBJ2-2, the V gene TRBV15, with 9 bases lining up with TRBD2. CDR3 sequence: CATRGGGARTGELFF. DNA for the CDR3: TGTGCCACCCGCGGCGGGGGGGCTCGCACCGGGGAGCTGTTTTTT.